Shown below are 27 T cell receptor beta chains from a single sample sequenced in a study of read filtering for tumor transcriptome and immune sequencing. From approximately 400 ng of RNA, a library with molecular barcoded alpha/delta and beta/gamma adaptors was made. A single record per CDR3 protein comes from TCRdb applying MiXCR to the reads. The table has some 120,000 distinct CDR3 sequences, 13% seen once. Sequences were obtained from a population of CD138-negative cells sorted from bone marrow. These receptors were collected from a donor aged 40 or older with multiple myeloma.

This clonotype was counted between two and nine times. A much larger clone differs from this one at a single base, so this may be a read error. V is TRBV25-1 and J is TRBJ2-2; 10 bases are shared with TRBD1. This CDR3 is built from 15 residues. Germline V gives CDR1 MGHDK, CDR2 SYGVNS. The CDR3 loop is CASSEDRGYTGELVF. In DNA form, the CDR3 reads TGTGCCAGCAGTGAGGACAGGGGGTACACCGGGGAGCTGGTTTTT.

This clonotype has a count of ten or more. The V and J genes are TRBV29-1 and TRBJ2-3, with TRBD1 identical over 8 bases. V lost 6 bases to trimming and J lost 4 bases; unmatched junction nucleotides: 9. The CDR3 totals 14 residues. Per the germline V gene, CDR1 is SQVTM and CDR2 is ANQGSEA. Written as DNA, the CDR3 is TGCAGCGTACCCCAGGGGGCTGGGGCAGATACGCAGTATTTT. Its protein product is CSVPQGAGADTQYF.

In the case of this clonotype: A read error is possible here, since a much larger clone lies one base away. The rearrangement links TRBV5-5 to TRBJ2-1, with 9 bases lining up with TRBD1. With V trimmed by 3 bases and J by 5 bases, 6 bases remained unmatched. CDR3 length equals 15 residues. Per the germline V gene, CDR1 is SGHKS and CDR2 is YYEKEE (reference sequence). The CDR3 coding sequence is TGTGCCAGCAGCTGGACAGGGGACCGGGACAATGAGCAGTTCTTC. Translating gives CASSWTGDRDNEQFF.

In the case of this clonotype: With a much larger clone just one base away, this may be a read error. CDR3 residues: CASPPPQGPHNEQFF. As DNA, the CDR3 is TGTGCCAGCCCACCACCGCAGGGCCCCCACAATGAGCAGTTCTTC. The chain carries TRBV18 and TRBJ2-1; the D gene is possibly TRBD1 (5 bases). CDR1 is KGHSH, CDR2 LQKENI, per germline. The CDR3 extends over 15 amino acids. Using reference TRBV18 and TRBJ2-1 for the parts outside the CDR3, the full variable domain is NAGVMQNPRHLVRRRGQEARLRCSPMKGHSHVYWYRQLPEEGLKFMVYLQKENIIDESGMPKERFSAEFPKEGPSILRIQQVVRGDSAAYFCASPPPQGPHNEQFFGPGTRLTVL.

This chain joins TRBV29-1 and TRBJ2-1; D may correspond to TRBD1 or TRBD2 (7 bases each). V was trimmed by 1 base and J by 9 bases, leaving 28 bases between them. The CDR3 consists of 18 residues. The germline V gene has CDR1 SQVTM and CDR2 ANQGSEA. Here the CDR3 DNA reads TGCAGCGTTGAAGCAGGCTGGGGGGGGACAGCCTCTTCAGGTGAGCAGTTCTTC. Its translation is CSVEAGWGGTASSGEQFF.

This clonotype was seen many times. The rearrangement uses TRBV6-5 and TRBJ2-3; tentatively, D is TRBD1 (6 bases). Germline CDR1 and CDR2: MNHEY and SVGAGI. This CDR3 spans 15 amino acids. V was cut by 2 bases and J by 2 bases, with 11 bases left in between. CDR3 sequence reads: CASSYRPGATDTQYF. In DNA, the CDR3 is TGTGCCAGCAGTTACCGGCCAGGGGCCACAGATACGCAGTATTTT.

This clonotype has a count of ten or more. The chain uses TRBV28 and TRBJ1-4, with D unclear. V gave up 5 bases and J gave up 8 bases, with 18 bases separating them. Germline lookup yields CDR1 MDHEN and CDR2 SYDVKM. The CDR3 is 15 residues long. CDR3 sequence: CASSIPTPWNEKLFF. The CDR3 nucleotides read TGTGCCAGCAGTATTCCGACCCCATGGAACGAAAAACTGTTTTTT.

This clonotype was seen many times. The J gene is TRBJ2-2, the V gene TRBV7-3; 10 positions agree with TRBD2. J was trimmed by 1 base and V by 4 bases; bases with no gene match: 6. This CDR3 has 17 amino acids. Germline V gene data show CDR1 as SGHTA and CDR2 as FQGTGA. The CDR3 loop is CASSSLAGVGNTGELFF. The DNA for the CDR3 is TGTGCCAGCAGCTCCCTAGCGGGAGTCGGGAACACCGGGGAGCTGTTTTTT.

This clonotype has a count of ten or more. The chain is built from TRBV11-2 and TRBJ2-1, with D perhaps TRBD1 or TRBD2 (7 bases each). The V end lost 0 bases, the J end lost 6 bases, and 15 bases lay between the germline ends. CDR1 and CDR2 (germline): SGHAT, FQNNGV. CDR3 length: 16 amino acids. CDR3 sequence: CASSLDLAGGGNEQFF. CDR3 coding DNA: TGTGCCAGCAGCTTAGACTTGGCAGGGGGGGGCAATGAGCAGTTCTTC.

This clonotype was detected many times. The chain is built from TRBV11-2 and TRBJ2-3, with TRBD2 matching 13 bases. CDR3 length: 18 residues. Germline CDR1 reads SGHAT; CDR2 reads FQNNGV. The V segment lost 5 bases and the J segment 2 bases; nucleotides outside the gene matches: 10. Here the CDR3 DNA reads TGTGCCAGCAGCCCCGGGACTAGCGGGACTCGTGTCACAGATACGCAGTATTTT. Its translation: CASSPGTSGTRVTDTQYF.

The rearrangement uses TRBV3-1 and TRBJ2-7; 7 bases align to TRBD1. The CDR3 loop spans 17 amino acids. Per germline, CDR1 LGHDT and CDR2 YNNKEL (reference sequence). The trim removed 5 bases at V and 0 bases at J, leaving 13 bases unmatched. CDR3: CASSTKPTGRNSYEQYF. DNA for the CDR3: TGTGCCAGCAGCACCAAACCGACAGGGCGGAACTCCTACGAGCAGTACTTC.

V and J are TRBV10-3 and TRBJ2-5; D gene unclear. Looked up from germline, CDR1 is ENHRY and CDR2 is SYGVKD. The CDR3 is 13 residues long. Trimming took off 4 bases at V and 5 bases at J, with 11 bases between the two ends. CDR3 sequence: CAISVGQDETQYF. The CDR3 DNA is TGTGCCATCAGTGTCGGGCAGGACGAGACCCAGTACTTC.

This clonotype was recorded many times. This chain links TRBV7-2 with TRBJ2-3; 10 bases are a match to TRBD2. The CDR3 length is 18 residues. Losses at the gene ends were 1 base for V and 5 bases for J; bases not matched to a gene: 12. CDR1 is SGHTA and CDR2 is FQGNSA in the germline V gene. DNA for the CDR3: TGTGCCAGCAGCTTAGTGCGGGCTAGCGGGGGTCGTGGAGATACGCAGTATTTT. Its protein product is CASSLVRASGGRGDTQYF. The variable domain in full, with the rest retrieved from reference TRBV7-2 and TRBJ2-3, is GAGVSQSPSNKVTEKGKDVELRCDPISGHTALYWYRQSLGQGLEFLIYFQGNSAPDKSGLPSDRFSAERTGGSVSTLTIQRTQQEDSAVYLCASSLVRASGGRGDTQYFGPGTRLTVL.

This clonotype was counted ten times or more. As DNA, the CDR3 is TGTGCCAGCAGCTTTAGCGGGGGGGCGGATGAGCAGTTCTTC. The encoded protein is CASSFSGGADEQFF. The V and J genes are TRBV7-2 and TRBJ2-1, with 11 positions matching TRBD2. Unmatched junction bases numbered 3, after V lost 3 bases and J lost 8 bases. This CDR3 region has 14 residues. From germline, CDR1 is SGHTA and CDR2 FQGNSA. The whole variable domain, remainder taken from reference TRBV7-2 and TRBJ2-1, is GAGVSQSPSNKVTEKGKDVELRCDPISGHTALYWYRQSLGQGLEFLIYFQGNSAPDKSGLPSDRFSAERTGGSVSTLTIQRTQQEDSAVYLCASSFSGGADEQFFGPGTRLTVL.

This clonotype was counted ten times or more. V and J are TRBV29-1 and TRBJ2-5; D is unclear. The length of the CDR3 is 12 residues. Deletions cut 4 bases from V and 1 base from J, with 7 bases between. The germline gives CDR1 SQVTM, CDR2 ANQGSEA. Here the CDR3 reads CSVADGQETQYF. The CDR3 DNA reads as TGCAGCGTTGCGGACGGCCAAGAGACCCAGTACTTC.

This clonotype was detected only a few times. The V and J genes are TRBV3-1 and TRBJ2-1; no clear D. This CDR3 is built from 12 residues. Trimming took off 0 bases at V and 12 bases at J, with 9 bases between the two ends. Germline V gene data show CDR1 as LGHDT and CDR2 as YNNKEL (reference sequence). The CDR3 sequence is CASSQDTVVQFF. CDR3 in DNA: TGTGCCAGCAGCCAAGACACCGTAGTGCAGTTCTTC.

This clonotype turned up a few times. The chain couples TRBV19 to TRBJ1-5, with TRBD1 matching 9 bases. This CDR3 has 16 amino acids. CDR1 is LNHDA and CDR2 is SQIVND in the germline V gene (reference sequence). V was clipped by 9 bases and J by 0 bases; unmatched bases: 9. The chain's CDR3 is CASGTGKKFSNQPQHF. The CDR3, as DNA: TGTGCCAGCGGGACAGGGAAGAAGTTTAGCAATCAGCCCCAGCATTTT.

This clonotype was counted many times. The chain couples TRBV5-5 to TRBJ1-1; no reliable D call. Between the trimmed V and J ends, which lost 0 bases and 3 bases, there was a span of 6 bases. The CDR3 sequence is 13 residues long. Looked up from germline, CDR1 is SGHKS and CDR2 is YYEKEE (reference sequence). The CDR3 nucleotides read TGTGCCAGCAGCTTGGGCTGGGACACTGAAGCTTTCTTT. Its translation: CASSLGWDTEAFF. Looking up the rest from reference TRBV5-5 and TRBJ1-1 gives the full variable domain: DAGVTQSPTHLIKTRGQQVTLRCSPISGHKSVSWYQQVLGQGPQFIFQYYEKEERGRGNFPDRFSARQFPNYSSELNVNALLLGDSALYLCASSLGWDTEAFFGQGTRLTVV.

In the case of this clonotype: Given a much more abundant clone one base away, this may be a read error. A read error is likely, as this CDR3 ends without the conserved phenylalanine or tryptophan. The chain joins TRBV7-9 to TRBJ2-5; D unclear. Trimming removed 2 bases at V and 2 bases at J, with 6 bases between. Germline values: CDR1 SEHNR, CDR2 FQNEAQ (reference sequence). The CDR3 loop spans 13 amino acids. Here the CDR3 DNA reads TGTGCCAGCAGCTTATCCGGGCAAGAGACCCAGTACCTC. Translating it yields CASSLSGQETQYL.

This clonotype was counted many times. The chain combines TRBV7-2 with TRBJ2-1; 8 bases are shared with TRBD2. V gave up 2 bases and J gave up 0 bases; unmatched junction bases: 9. Germline-derived CDR1 and CDR2 are SGHTA and FQGNSA. The CDR3 totals 18 residues. This chain's CDR3 is CASSLYHWREVSYNEQFF. For the CDR3, the DNA is TGTGCCAGCAGCTTATATCATTGGCGGGAGGTCTCCTACAATGAGCAGTTCTTC.

A few counts support this clonotype. This sequence may be a read error, since a much larger clone differs from it by one base. The rearrangement uses TRBV9 and TRBJ2-1, with 10 positions matching TRBD2. The germline V gene has CDR1 SGDLS and CDR2 YYNGEE. The CDR3 spans 17 residues. In nucleotides, the CDR3 is TGTGCCAGCAGCGCCCGCAGGGCTAGCGGGAGAGACAATGGGCAGTTCTTC. Residues: CASSARRASGRDNGQFF.

This clonotype was observed at least ten times. The genes are TRBV18 and TRBJ2-4; no definite D call. The CDR3 runs 14 residues. V lost 4 bases and J lost 0, with 7 bases in between. Germline V gene data show CDR1 as KGHSH and CDR2 as LQKENI. CDR3 in DNA: TGTGCCAGCTCACGACCGGTAGCCAAAAACATTCAGTACTTC. This translates into CASSRPVAKNIQYF.

This clonotype has more than one count but fewer than ten. Just one base apart from a much larger clone, this may be a read error. In this CDR3 the conserved last residue, phenylalanine or tryptophan, is missing, so a read error is likely. The chain has TRBV11-2 and TRBJ1-5, with 10 bases identical to TRBD1. Germline CDR1 and CDR2: SGHAT and FQNNGV. The CDR3 sequence is 15 residues long. Unmatched junction bases numbered 4, after V lost 6 bases and J lost 2 bases. The CDR3: CASRPGTGGNQPQHS. As DNA, the CDR3 is TGTGCCAGCAGGCCCGGGACAGGGGGCAATCAGCCCCAGCATTCT.

This clonotype occurred many times. The CDR3 DNA is TGCGCCAGCAGCTTGGGTTCGGGGTACGAGCAGTACTTC. Protein product: CASSLGSGYEQYF. The chain uses TRBV5-1 and TRBJ2-7; possible D gene TRBD2, 5 bases. Trimming shortened V by 0 bases and J by 4 bases, and 8 bases separated the two germline ends. Germline CDR1 and CDR2: SGHRS and YFSETQ. CDR3 size: 13 residues.

For this clonotype: This may come from a read error, since a much larger clone is one base off. V gene TRBV5-4 combines with J gene TRBJ2-2; D ambiguous. This CDR3 region has 16 residues. Per the germline V gene, CDR1 is SGHNT and CDR2 is YYREEE (reference sequence). V lost 2 bases and J 2 bases, leaving 13 bases between the germline ends. The CDR3 reads CASSFLQTVNTGELFF. CDR3 in DNA: TGTGCCAGCAGCTTTCTCCAGACTGTCAACACCGGGGAGCTGTTTTTT.

This clonotype was seen repeatedly, ten times or more. V usage is TRBV29-1 and J usage is TRBJ1-1; D gene unclear. CDR1 and CDR2 (germline): SQVTM, ANQGSEA. CDR3 length: 11 amino acids. Between the trimmed V and J ends, which lost 4 bases and 0 bases, there was a span of 3 bases. In nucleotides, the CDR3 is TGCAGCGTTGTGGTGAACACTGAAGCTTTCTTT. Residues: CSVVVNTEAFF.

This clonotype was counted a few times. The rearrangement uses TRBV7-9 and TRBJ2-1; D possibly corresponds to TRBD1 (5 bases). Germline V gene data show CDR1 as SEHNR and CDR2 as FQNEAQ (reference sequence). The CDR3 spans 13 residues. Trimming took off 3 bases at V and 8 bases at J, with 11 bases between the two ends. The CDR3 region is CASSLPGRYEQFF. CDR3 DNA: TGTGCCAGCAGCTTGCCAGGGCGTTATGAGCAGTTCTTC.